This T cell receptor beta chain was observed in a study of blood T cell repertoires in COVID-19. In the study's own analysis: Reference gene primer amplification gave nucleated cell count estimates. The data were produced by immunoSEQ multiplex PCR, yet TCRdb's version contains in-frame clones alone and is incomplete. That table gives V, J and clone size, and the DNA gave D and trimming. This table holds approximately 260,000 clones, around 83% found once. CDR3 length equals 10 residues. In germline, CDR1 is LNHDA, CDR2 SQIVND (reference sequence). The V end was cut by 1 base, the J end by 16 bases, with 8 bases between.

The sequence was obtained from a woman older than 75 with acute or convalescent COVID-19. The chain uses TRBV19 and TRBJ1-5; TRBD1 is a possible D gene (5 bases). The sample was peripheral blood. CDR3 bases: TGTGCCAGTAGTATAGTGGGGCCTCATTTT. It yields the protein CASSIVGPHF.